The 19 T cell receptor beta chains reported below all come from one sample, sequenced in a study of response to subunit inactivated influenza vaccine. TCRdb fed the RT-PCR reads into MiXCR, producing one record per CDR3 protein. The sample gives 630,000 or so distinct CDR3 sequences, around a sixth of which show up once; under 14% is in the top ten. This specimen was PBMCs from blood, taken approximately 13 days after vaccination. The receptors originated from a man aged 45-65 years who received an inactivated influenza vaccine.

This clonotype was seen at least ten times. The chain is built from TRBV7-6 and TRBJ1-5; D remains ambiguous. The length of the CDR3 is 15 residues. The V gene's germline CDR1 is SGHVS and CDR2 FNYEAQ. V was clipped by 1 base and J by 10 bases, with 17 bases between them. For the CDR3, the DNA is TGTGCCAGCAGCTTAGGGGGAGGGTCGGGGAGACCCCAGCATTTT. This encodes CASSLGGGSGRPQHF.

V usage is TRBV24-1 and J usage is TRBJ2-1, with a possible D match to TRBD2 (6 bases). Germline CDR1 is KGHDR and CDR2 is SFDVKD. The CDR3 loop spans 15 amino acids. Trimming pared 5 bases from V and 3 bases from J, leaving 13 bases between. The CDR3 here is CATSGAGGNYNEQFF. The DNA for the CDR3 is TGTGCCACCAGTGGGGCCGGCGGGAACTACAATGAGCAGTTCTTC.

This clonotype has only a few counts. CDR3 region: CAISESAGTHNQPQHF. In nucleotides, the CDR3 is TGTGCCATCAGTGAGTCGGCAGGGACGCACAATCAGCCCCAGCATTTT. The chain combines TRBV10-3 with TRBJ1-5; D perhaps matches TRBD1 (5 bases). The CDR3 has 16 residues. The V end lost 0 bases, the J end lost 3 bases, and 12 bases lay between the germline ends. The germline V gene has CDR1 ENHRY and CDR2 SYGVKD.

In this sample, this clonotype turned up many times. The V call is TRBV29-1, the J call TRBJ2-7, with D perhaps TRBD1 (6 bases). This CDR3 is built from 12 residues. Trimming shortened V by 0 bases and J by 8 bases, and 11 bases separated the two germline ends. The germline gives CDR1 SQVTM, CDR2 ANQGSEA. The CDR3 here is CSVEDLGDKQYF. CDR3 nucleotide sequence: TGCAGCGTTGAAGATCTGGGGGACAAGCAGTACTTC.

On this clonotype itself: Just one base apart from a much larger clone, this may be a read error. This rearrangement joins TRBV6-2 or TRBV6-3 to TRBJ2-2, with D maybe TRBD2 (6 bases). Germline V CDR1 and CDR2: MNHEY, SVGEGT. The germline V and J ends were trimmed by 6 bases and 4 bases, with 18 bases remaining between them. CDR3 length equals 16 residues. The CDR3 region is CASSRTGTRVTGELFF. The CDR3, as DNA: TGTGCCAGCAGCCGCACCGGGACTCGCGTCACCGGGGAGCTGTTTTTT.

This clonotype was detected only a few times. The chain uses TRBV29-1 and TRBJ2-5, with TRBD2 matching 11 bases. The CDR3 spans 17 residues. Germline V gene lookup returns CDR1 SQVTM and CDR2 ANQGSEA. The J segment lost 2 bases and the V segment lost 6 bases, leaving 14 bases of the junction unmatched. The DNA of the CDR3 is TGCAGCGTCCAAGACCCGCTAGCGGGAGGCTATCAAGAGACCCAGTACTTC. Translating it yields CSVQDPLAGGYQETQYF. Full variable domain (rest looked up from reference TRBV29-1 and TRBJ2-5): SAVISQKPSRDICQRGTSLTIQCQVDSQVTMMFWYRQQPGQSLTLIATANQGSEATYESGFVIDKFPISRPNLTFSTLTVSNMSPEDSSIYLCSVQDPLAGGYQETQYFGPGTRLLVL.

Only a few counts were recorded for this clonotype. The rearrangement joins TRBV7-8 to TRBJ1-6; 7 nucleotides match TRBD1. J gave up 5 bases and V 6 bases, and 4 bases lay outside the gene matches. Looked up from germline, CDR1 is SGHVS and CDR2 is FQNEAQ. CDR3 length: 14 residues. The CDR3 sequence is CASRTGTDNSPLHF. In DNA form, the CDR3 reads TGTGCCAGCAGAACCGGGACAGATAATTCACCCCTCCACTTT.

J is TRBJ2-1 and V is TRBV14; D might be TRBD2 (6 bases). The length of the CDR3 is 14 residues. V lost 8 bases and J 9 bases, leaving 20 bases between the germline ends. Germline V gene lookup returns CDR1 SGHDN and CDR2 FVKESK. CDR3 loop: CASADRGAGGEQFF. The CDR3 DNA reads as TGTGCCAGCGCTGACCGAGGGGCCGGGGGTGAGCAGTTCTTC. Full variable domain (rest looked up from reference TRBV14 and TRBJ2-1): EAGVTQFPSHSVIEKGQTVTLRCDPISGHDNLYWYRRVMGKEIKFLLHFVKESKQDESGMPNNRFLAERTGGTYSTLKVQPAELEDSGVYFCASADRGAGGEQFFGPGTRLTVL.

The DNA for the CDR3 is TGCGCCAGCAGCTTAGCCGGGACAGGGTCCCCAGAGACCCAGTACTTC. This translates into CASSLAGTGSPETQYF. This chain connects TRBV5-1 to TRBJ2-5, with 9 bases fitting TRBD1. The CDR3 loop spans 16 amino acids. CDR1 is SGHRS and CDR2 is YFSETQ in the germline V gene. V lost 2 bases, J lost 4 bases, and 9 bases stayed unmatched.

This clonotype showed up many times. The chain links TRBV29-1 to TRBJ2-4, with D possibly called TRBD1 or TRBD2 (5 bases each). CDR1 SQVTM and CDR2 ANQGSEA come from the germline V gene. The CDR3 has 13 amino acids. The ends were cut back, 0 bases at V and 8 bases at J, with 11 bases in the middle. CDR3 sequence (DNA): TGCAGCGTTGAAGATTTGGGGGTTGACATTCAGTACTTC. Its translation: CSVEDLGVDIQYF.

Comment on this clonotype: A junction end diverges from the germline sequence, so it may reflect a read error. The chain uses TRBV6-2 or TRBV6-3 and TRBJ1-5, with TRBD1 matching 8 bases. The CDR3 consists of 14 residues. Germline V gene lookup returns CDR1 MNHEY and CDR2 SVGEGT. The CDR3 DNA reads TGTGTCAGCAGTTACTACAGGGGGGATCAGCCCCAGCATTTT. It is translated as CVSSYYRGDQPQHF.

The chain has TRBV28 and TRBJ1-2; D ambiguous. The CDR3 consists of 12 residues. Germline lookup yields CDR1 MDHEN and CDR2 SYDVKM. Trimming removed 6 bases at V and 0 bases at J, with 5 bases between. As DNA, the CDR3 is TGTGCCAGCAGCCCTCCTAACTATGGCTACACCTTC. Translation gives CASSPPNYGYTF.

This clonotype was found a few times. This sequence joins TRBV6-1 and TRBJ2-6; no firm D call. Trimming took 7 bases from V and 3 from J, leaving 13 bases between them. The CDR3 is made up of 15 amino acids. Per germline, CDR1 MNHNS and CDR2 SASEGT. The CDR3 DNA reads as TGTGCCAGCAACCCTCGGCGCGGTGGGGCCAACGTCCTGACTTTC. Residues: CASNPRRGGANVLTF.

The chain employs TRBV5-8 and TRBJ1-1, with D unclear. The CDR3 runs 14 residues. Germline CDR1 SGHTS, CDR2 YDEGEE. V was pared by 0 bases and J by 5 bases, with 11 bases between. The CDR3 reads CASSLGQRGTEAFF. The CDR3 DNA follows: TGTGCCAGCAGCTTGGGACAACGAGGGACTGAAGCTTTCTTT.

The gene calls are TRBV5-1 and TRBJ1-2, with a weak D call TRBD1 (6 bases). Trimming removed 3 bases from V and 6 bases from J, with 12 bases in between. There are 13 residues in the CDR3. Germline V gives CDR1 SGHRS, CDR2 YFSETQ. The CDR3 spells CASSSTDRDGYTF. The CDR3 region has the DNA TGCGCCAGCAGCTCGACGGACAGAGATGGCTACACCTTC.

The gene calls are TRBV4-2 and TRBJ2-7, with 7 bases lining up with TRBD1. The trim removed 0 bases at V and 2 bases at J, leaving 4 bases unmatched. Germline V lookup: CDR1 LGHNA, CDR2 YNFKEQ. The CDR3 is 15 amino acids. For the CDR3, the DNA is TGTGCCAGCAGCCAAGAATGGGACAGTACCTACGAGCAGTACTTC. Translated, it gives CASSQEWDSTYEQYF.

This clonotype showed up just a few times. CDR3: CSAGTGGANEQYF. CDR3 nucleotides: TGCAGCGCTGGAACCGGGGGGGCCAACGAGCAGTACTTC. The V gene is TRBV29-1, the J gene TRBJ2-7; the match to TRBD2 covers 8 bases. The CDR3 is 13 amino acids. The ends lost 7 bases at V and 5 bases at J; junction bases unmatched: 10. The germline gives CDR1 SQVTM, CDR2 ANQGSEA.

The rearrangement links TRBV2 to TRBJ2-1; the D gene is possibly TRBD2 (5 bases). The V end was cut by 7 bases, the J end by 8 bases, with 15 bases between. Germline V gene sequence: CDR1 SNHLY, CDR2 FYNNEI. There are 13 residues in the CDR3. CDR3 loop: CASNRYQRDEQFF. Written as DNA, the CDR3 is TGTGCCAGCAATCGGTACCAGAGGGATGAGCAGTTCTTC.

The V gene is TRBV9, the J gene TRBJ2-7; D remains ambiguous. The CDR3 has 13 amino acids. V dropped 0 bases and J dropped 12 bases, with 16 bases sitting between them. Germline CDR1 is SGDLS and CDR2 is YYNGEE. The CDR3, as DNA: TGTGCCAGCAGCGTAGAAGGACGTAACAAACTGTACTTC. Its translation: CASSVEGRNKLYF.